These T cell receptor beta chains were read from a single sample in a study of blood T cells in healthy people across ages. Each CDR3 protein gets one entry after TCRdb re-called the 5' RACE reads with MiXCR. Of roughly 1 million distinct CDR3 sequences in the sample, less than 25% were seen once. These sequences were also reported in another study, on T cells of mothers and their children.

The sample consisted of blood. The receptors shown here come from a girl aged 2-10 years in good health. The CDR3 runs from the conserved cysteine through the conserved F or W. D genes are given only for firm matches. Size values are once, few and many counts, or a class for expanded clones, and some rows have none.

J gene	V gene	clone size	D gene	CDR3 protein	CDR3 DNA
TRBJ1-1	TRBV7-9	-	-	CATQIPDSTEEYTEAFF	TGTGCCACCCAGATCCCGGACTCAACCGAGGAATACACTGAAGCTTTCTTT
TRBJ2-3	TRBV6-6	-	-	CASSLGSYTDTQYF	TGTGCCAGCAGTTTAGGCAGTTACACAGATACGCAGTATTTT
TRBJ2-7	TRBV7-2	once	-	CASSVYGDPYEQYF	TGTGCCAGCAGCGTCTATGGCGACCCCTACGAGCAGTACTTC
TRBJ2-7	TRBV18	-	-	CASSNAAEINYEQYF	TGTGCCAGCTCAAACGCGGCGGAGATAAATTACGAGCAGTACTTC
TRBJ2-4	TRBV28	-	-	CASSLCAELAKNIQYF	TGTGCCAGCAGTTTATGTGCAGAATTAGCCAAAAACATTCAGTACTTC
TRBJ2-1	TRBV29-1	few	-	CSVEEGTNEQFF	TGCAGCGTTGAAGAGGGTACAAATGAGCAGTTCTTC
TRBJ2-1	TRBV14	few	-	CASSQMTDSYNEQFF	TGTGCCAGCAGCCAGATGACAGATTCCTACAATGAGCAGTTCTTC
TRBJ2-7	TRBV19	-	TRBD2	CASSNVLAGSYEQYF	TGTGCCAGTAGTAATGTCCTAGCGGGTTCCTACGAGCAGTACTTC
TRBJ2-1	TRBV12-3/TRBV12-4	-	TRBD2	CASSVQRGAIFNEQFF	TGTGCCAGCAGTGTCCAGCGGGGGGCCATCTTCAATGAGCAGTTCTTC
TRBJ2-7	TRBV4-1	-	-	CASSQAFDSRYEQYF	TGCGCCAGCAGCCAAGCTTTTGACTCTCGCTACGAGCAGTACTTC
TRBJ2-2	TRBV7-3	many	-	CASSPDRNTGELFF	TGTGCCAGCAGCCCGGACCGAAACACCGGGGAGCTGTTTTTT
TRBJ1-6	TRBV9	-	-	CASSVALGADSPLHF	TGTGCCAGCAGCGTAGCTCTGGGGGCGGATTCACCCCTCCACTTT
TRBJ1-1	TRBV7-2	-	-	CASSLAGREAFF	TGTGCCAGCAGCTTAGCTGGGAGGGAAGCTTTCTTT
TRBJ2-7	TRBV11-2	many	TRBD2	CASSLLRLARSSTYEQYF	TGTGCCAGCAGCTTATTGAGACTAGCGAGATCCTCGACCTACGAGCAGTACTTC
TRBJ2-7	TRBV7-2	-	-	CASSLDPSPGQYF	TGTGCCAGCAGCTTAGACCCCAGCCCTGGGCAGTACTTC
TRBJ1-2	TRBV6-5	few	-	CASSRGTSAMNGYTF	TGTGCCAGCAGCCGAGGGACAAGTGCTATGAATGGCTACACCTTC
TRBJ2-5	TRBV20-1	-	-	CSAQQPWDLEETQYF	TGCAGTGCTCAACAACCTTGGGACTTAGAAGAGACCCAGTACTTC
TRBJ1-2	TRBV6-6	-	-	CASSYWTATPQDGYTF	TGTGCCAGCAGTTACTGGACAGCAACACCCCAGGATGGCTACACCTTC
TRBJ2-1	TRBV9	few	TRBD2	CASSVSPTSGSFDEQFF	TGTGCCAGCAGCGTATCGCCGACTAGCGGGAGTTTCGATGAGCAGTTCTTC
TRBJ2-1	TRBV9	many	-	CASSPGEEPLTDEQFF	TGTGCCAGCAGCCCGGGGGAAGAGCCACTGACGGATGAGCAGTTCTTC
TRBJ2-1	TRBV7-9	-	-	CASSRPDNEQFF	TGTGCCAGCAGCCGACCTGACAATGAGCAGTTCTTC
TRBJ2-5	TRBV5-6	-	-	CASSVTGARETQYF	TGTGCCAGCAGCGTCACGGGGGCGCGGGAGACCCAGTACTTC
TRBJ2-7	TRBV6-5	few	-	CASSYDNRVFHEQYF	TGTGCCAGCAGTTACGACAACAGGGTGTTCCACGAGCAGTACTTC
TRBJ2-5	TRBV6-5	-	-	CASSSWETGPETQYF	TGTGCCAGCAGTTCCTGGGAGACAGGACCAGAGACCCAGTACTTC
TRBJ1-1	TRBV7-2	-	-	CASSRGTANTEAFF	TGTGCCAGCAGCCGAGGGACGGCGAACACTGAAGCTTTCTTT
TRBJ1-2	TRBV7-2	few	-	CASSLVQSLNYGYTF	TGTGCCAGCAGCTTAGTGCAGAGCTTAAACTATGGCTACACCTTC
TRBJ1-3	TRBV20-1	-	-	CSAYQGLNSGNTIYF	TGCAGTGCTTATCAGGGTCTTAACTCTGGAAACACCATATATTTT
TRBJ2-5	TRBV6-5	few	-	CASSPDGKEETQYF	TGTGCCAGCAGCCCCGACGGAAAAGAAGAGACCCAGTACTTC
TRBJ2-3	TRBV7-2	few	TRBD2	CASSSQSGGSTDTQYF	TGTGCCAGCAGCTCCCAGAGCGGGGGTAGCACAGATACGCAGTATTTT
TRBJ2-1	TRBV11-1	-	TRBD2	CAGSLYAAGGISPYNEQFF	TGTGCCGGCAGCTTATATGCAGCGGGAGGGATTTCCCCCTACAATGAGCAGTTCTTC
TRBJ1-1	TRBV7-2	few	-	CASSLGTASRLEAFF	TGTGCCAGCAGCTTAGGGACTGCTTCCAGATTGGAAGCTTTCTTT
TRBJ2-7	TRBV12-3/TRBV12-4	-	-	CASSSGRHYEQYF	TGTGCCAGCAGTTCGGGCCGCCACTACGAGCAGTACTTC
TRBJ2-2	TRBV10-3	-	-	CAIQPGQNTGELFF	TGTGCCATTCAACCCGGGCAAAACACCGGGGAGCTGTTTTTT
TRBJ1-2	TRBV27	-	-	CASSSLVSPNYGYTF	TGTGCCAGCAGTTCCCTCGTCAGCCCTAACTATGGCTACACCTTC
TRBJ2-5	TRBV5-1	few	TRBD1	CASSPRPGQGETQYF	TGCGCCAGCAGCCCCCGCCCGGGACAGGGTGAGACCCAGTACTTC
TRBJ2-2	TRBV7-9	few	-	CASSFYRDSGELFF	TGTGCCAGCAGTTTTTACAGGGATTCCGGGGAGCTGTTTTTT
TRBJ2-2	TRBV29-1	-	-	CSVRDTHTGELFF	TGCAGCGTTCGGGACACCCACACCGGGGAGCTGTTTTTT
TRBJ2-5	TRBV18	few	-	CASSPVQETQYF	TGTGCCAGCTCACCAGTCCAAGAGACCCAGTACTTC
TRBJ2-4	TRBV19	few	-	CATTDSEDDLAKNIQYF	TGTGCCACCACGGACAGCGAAGACGATCTAGCCAAAAACATTCAGTACTTC
TRBJ2-1	TRBV7-2	-	-	CASSLGVSSVNEQFF	TGTGCCAGCAGCTTAGGCGTTAGCTCAGTAAATGAGCAGTTCTTC